The 13 T cell receptor beta chains given below trace back to one sample, sequenced in a study of siplizumab effects on memory and regulatory T cells. What these receptors recognize is not known. Coculturing of the mixed lymphocyte reaction cells was performed at 37°C for 6 days. The repertoire was sequenced with immunoSEQ multiplex PCR; TCRdb's copy has only in-frame clones and lacks some. The repertoire includes about 13,000 clones, around 49% of them detected once, and approximately 8.6% sits in the top ten. Sequenced: CFSE-low (dividing) CD4+ T cells sorted from an allogeneic mixed lymphocyte reaction. These receptors were obtained from a human donor in good health; the cells came from an allogeneic mixed lymphocyte reaction.

J is TRBJ2-1 and V is TRBV6-5; a possible D gene is TRBD2 (6 bases). CDR3 length: 16 amino acids. V was cut by 0 bases and J by 3 bases, with 12 bases left in between. CDR1 is MNHEY, CDR2 SVGAGI, per germline. DNA for the CDR3: TGTGCCAGCAGTTACTCGGGGACTGGGGACTACAATGAGCAGTTCTTC. Protein: CASSYSGTGDYNEQFF.

The CDR3 bases are TGTGCCAGCAGCGTAGGGCAGGGGCACTTCTTTAGCTCCTACAATGAGCAGTTCTTC. Translating gives CASSVGQGHFFSSYNEQFF. The chain is built from TRBV9 and TRBJ2-1, with D possibly TRBD1 on 6 matching bases. CDR3 size: 19 residues. Germline V lookup: CDR1 SGDLS, CDR2 YYNGEE. V was pared by 0 bases and J by 0 bases, with 19 bases between.

The genes are TRBV18 and TRBJ2-5; TRBD2 might be the D (6 bases). There are 14 residues in the CDR3. Germline CDR1 is KGHSH and CDR2 is LQKENI. The ends were cut back, 3 bases at V and 3 bases at J, with 11 bases in the middle. Here the CDR3 reads CASSPLSGEETQYF. The DNA of the CDR3 is TGTGCCAGCTCACCCCTCTCGGGGGAAGAGACCCAGTACTTC.

This sequence joins TRBV30 and TRBJ1-4; TRBD1 agrees at 8 bases. The ends lost 2 bases at V and 7 bases at J; junction bases unmatched: 6. The germline V gene encodes CDR1 GTSNPN and CDR2 SVGIG (reference sequence). The CDR3 runs 14 residues. The CDR3 region has the DNA TGTGCCTGGAGTTCAGACAGGGGACGTGAAAAACTGTTTTTT. Encoded protein: CAWSSDRGREKLFF.

This clone came up a few times. The V call is TRBV7-3, the J call TRBJ2-1, with unresolved D. This CDR3 is 13 amino acids long. In germline, CDR1 is SGHTA, CDR2 FQGTGA. Trimming left V 5 bases short and J 5 bases short, with 10 bases between. Here the CDR3 DNA reads TGTGCCAGCAGCCTAGGACCTAACAATGAGCAGTTCTTC. Translated: CASSLGPNNEQFF.

This chain uses TRBV20-1 with TRBJ2-1; no reliable D call. V shed 6 bases and J shed 5 bases, with 8 bases lying between them. The germline V gene has CDR1 DFQATT and CDR2 SNEGSKA (reference sequence). This CDR3 region has 11 residues. The CDR3 DNA sequence: TGCAGTGCCACAGCTAACAATGAGCAGTTCTTC. This sequence encodes CSATANNEQFF.

V gene TRBV6-5 combines with J gene TRBJ2-7; 8 nucleotides agree with TRBD1. Germline V CDR1 and CDR2: MNHEY, SVGAGI. The CDR3 extends over 15 amino acids. Trimming removed 6 bases from V and 2 bases from J; junction bases left unmatched: 9. The CDR3 reads CASRSIGTGTYEQYF. The CDR3 DNA sequence: TGTGCCAGCAGATCGATCGGGACAGGAACCTACGAGCAGTACTTC.

This clone rates as medium-sized. This sequence joins TRBV30 and TRBJ1-4, with 8 bases that match TRBD1. Trimming took 5 bases from V and 9 from J; bases not matched to a gene: 8. The CDR3 sequence is 13 residues long. Germline lookup yields CDR1 GTSNPN and CDR2 SVGIG (reference sequence). CDR3 sequence reads: CAWGSGGGKKLFF. In DNA form, the CDR3 reads TGTGCCTGGGGCTCAGGGGGCGGGAAAAAACTGTTTTTT.

Concerning this clone: The junction differs from germline at one of its ends, possibly a read error. V is TRBV5-1 and J is TRBJ2-5; 8 bases map to TRBD1. The germline V gene encodes CDR1 SGHRS and CDR2 YFSETQ. This CDR3 is 15 amino acids long. The CDR3 reads CASSLDDRGAETQYF. In nucleotides, the CDR3 is TGCGCCAGCAGTTTGGACGACAGGGGAGCGGAGACCCAGTACTTC.

The gene calls are TRBV6-5 and TRBJ2-1; D uncertain. This CDR3 is built from 11 residues. Germline lookup yields CDR1 MNHEY and CDR2 SVGAGI. Trimming left V 7 bases short and J 8 bases short, with 9 bases between. CDR3 loop: CASTLGYEQFF. CDR3 sequence (DNA): TGTGCCAGCACCCTCGGTTATGAGCAGTTCTTC.

This chain connects TRBV5-1 to TRBJ2-3; 11 positions match TRBD2. This CDR3 is 16 amino acids long. The V and J ends lost 4 bases and 3 bases, in that order; junction bases with no gene match: 7. Germline values: CDR1 SGHRS, CDR2 YFSETQ. The CDR3, as DNA: TGCGCCAGCAGCGGGGCGACTAGCGGGACTACAGATACGCAGTATTTT. As protein: CASSGATSGTTDTQYF.

This clone is categorized as medium-sized. The chain joins TRBV5-6 to TRBJ2-2; 9 bases agree with TRBD2. V was clipped by 4 bases and J by 6 bases; unmatched bases: 7. The CDR3 is 15 residues long. Germline lookup yields CDR1 SGHDT and CDR2 YYEEEE. CDR3 sequence reads: CASSPGAGGPGELFF. The CDR3 DNA is TGTGCCAGCAGCCCCGGCGCGGGAGGGCCCGGGGAGCTGTTTTTT.

This clone has just one count. For the CDR3, the DNA is TGTGCCAGCAGCTTAGGGGGACAGAGCTCCTACGAGCAGTACTTC. It translates to CASSLGGQSSYEQYF. The V gene is TRBV11-3, the J gene TRBJ2-7; 7 bases line up with TRBD1. This CDR3 has 15 residues. Germline V gene data show CDR1 as SGHNT and CDR2 as YENEEA. V was clipped by 1 base and J by 0 bases; unmatched bases: 3. The variable domain in full, completed from reference TRBV11-3 and TRBJ2-7, reads EAGVVQSPRYKIIEKKQPVAFWCNPISGHNTLYWYLQNLGQGPELLIRYENEEAVDDSQLPKDRFSAERLKGVDSTLKIQPAELGDSAVYLCASSLGGQSSYEQYFGPGTRLTVT.